These 31 T cell receptor beta chains came from one sample sequenced in a study of graft-versus-host responses after intestinal transplantation. Clones were read by immunoSEQ multiplex PCR, and TCRdb kept only the in-frame ones, dropping some. In the table there are 100,000 or so clones, about 90% of which are singletons. The antigens for these receptors are not known. The input for sequencing was unstimulated CD4+ T cells sorted from spleen or lymph node cells, taken before transplant. These receptors were taken from a human donor who was the organ donor for an intestinal transplant.

V gene TRBV5-1 combines with J gene TRBJ1-1; D might be TRBD1 (5 bases). CDR1 SGHRS and CDR2 YFSETQ come from the germline V gene. The germline V and J ends were trimmed by 5 bases and 5 bases, with 19 bases remaining between them. CDR3 length equals 15 residues. Written as DNA, the CDR3 is TGCGCCAGCAGACCAATTCACGGGGGGGGGACTGAAGCTTTCTTT. Amino acids: CASRPIHGGGTEAFF. The full variable domain, in which reference TRBV5-1 and TRBJ1-1 provide the parts outside the CDR3, is KAGVTQTPRYLIKTRGQQVTLSCSPISGHRSVSWYQQTPGQGLQFLFEYFSETQRNKGNFPGRFSGRQFSNSRSEMNVSTLELGDSALYLCASRPIHGGGTEAFFGQGTRLTVV.

The sample holds a few counts of this clone. The V and J genes are TRBV5-1 and TRBJ1-6; D is unresolved. Germline CDR1 reads SGHRS; CDR2 reads YFSETQ. Trimming pared 3 bases from V and 6 bases from J, leaving 13 bases between. This CDR3 region has 15 residues. In DNA form, the CDR3 reads TGCGCCAGCAGCTCGACCCGGGGAGGTAATTCACCCCTCCACTTT. Protein sequence: CASSSTRGGNSPLHF.

The chain uses TRBV7-9 and TRBJ1-6, with 7 positions matching TRBD1. This CDR3 is built from 15 residues. The germline gives CDR1 SEHNR, CDR2 FQNEAQ (reference sequence). J was trimmed by 10 bases and V by 4 bases; bases with no gene match: 10. The CDR3 DNA reads as TGTGCCAGCAGCTCCACAGGGGTCCCCCTCTCACCCCTCCACTTT. Protein product: CASSSTGVPLSPLHF.

The chain uses TRBV30 and TRBJ1-6, with TRBD1 matching over 7 bases. The CDR3 is 14 amino acids. V trimming: 3 bases; J trimming: 6 bases; junction bases outside the gene matches: 5. Germline loops: CDR1 GTSNPN, CDR2 SVGIG (reference sequence). The CDR3 DNA reads as TGTGCCTGGAGCCCAGGGGGACCTAATTCACCCCTCCACTTT. Amino acid sequence: CAWSPGGPNSPLHF.

The chain joins TRBV30 to TRBJ2-7, with D unclear. Germline-derived CDR1 and CDR2 are GTSNPN and SVGIG (reference sequence). The CDR3 spans 12 residues. V lost 4 bases and J lost 1, with 8 bases in between. The CDR3 sequence is CAWTGRSYEQYF. The CDR3 region has the DNA TGTGCCTGGACCGGACGGTCCTACGAGCAGTACTTC.

This sequence joins TRBV6-5 and TRBJ2-7, with TRBD1 identical over 8 bases. This CDR3 has 15 residues. CDR1 is MNHEY and CDR2 is SVGAGI in the germline V gene. V shed 0 bases and J 3 bases; nucleotides not matched to a gene: 4. This CDR3 is CASSYSYGTGYEQYF. The CDR3 DNA reads TGTGCCAGCAGTTACTCGTACGGGACAGGCTACGAGCAGTACTTC.

In this sample, this clone turned up once. The chain links TRBV20-1 to TRBJ2-1; the D is unclear. Germline V CDR1 and CDR2: DFQATT, SNEGSKA (reference sequence). V lost 4 bases and J lost 2, with 0 bases in between. This CDR3 spans 10 amino acids. The DNA of the CDR3 is TGCAGTGCTACCTACAATGAGCAGTTCTTC. Translation gives CSATYNEQFF.

The chain links TRBV18 to TRBJ1-4; TRBD1 is a possible D gene (5 bases). The germline V and J ends were trimmed by 2 bases and 8 bases, with 15 bases remaining between them. The CDR3 is 15 residues long. Germline CDR1 reads KGHSH; CDR2 reads LQKENI. The CDR3 bases are TGTGCCAGCTCACCATTAGGAGGGGATTCCGAAAAACTGTTTTTT. Translation: CASSPLGGDSEKLFF.

The genes are TRBV5-1 and TRBJ2-3, with D maybe TRBD1 (5 bases). V was cut by 4 bases and J by 1 base, with 10 bases left in between. The CDR3 spans 14 residues. Germline CDR1 and CDR2: SGHRS and YFSETQ. In DNA form, the CDR3 reads TGCGCCAGCAGCGACAGTGCAGGCACAGATACGCAGTATTTT. It is translated as CASSDSAGTDTQYF.

This clone was observed once. The rearrangement joins TRBV20-1 to TRBJ2-7; no clear D gene. V lost 5 bases and J 6 bases, leaving 5 bases between the germline ends. From germline, CDR1 is DFQATT and CDR2 SNEGSKA (reference sequence). The CDR3 spans 9 residues. The CDR3 DNA reads TGCAGTGCTGGGCGCGAGCAGTACTTC. This encodes CSAGREQYF.

The gene calls are TRBV10-3 and TRBJ1-6; 11 positions agree with TRBD1. The CDR3 is 15 amino acids. Germline CDR1 reads ENHRY; CDR2 reads SYGVKD. Unmatched junction bases numbered 3, after V lost 3 bases and J lost 8 bases. The CDR3 DNA follows: TGTGCCATCAGTGATGGACAGGGGGCTGATTCACCCCTCCACTTT. It specifies CAISDGQGADSPLHF.

Here the CDR3 reads CASSPPGLAHTGELFF. The CDR3 DNA is TGTGCCAGCTCACCACCGGGACTAGCACACACCGGGGAGCTGTTTTTT. The chain is built from TRBV18 and TRBJ2-2; 9 nucleotides align to TRBD2. Trimming at V came to 0 bases and at J to 3 bases, leaving 2 bases not matched to a gene. This CDR3 has 16 residues. Germline-derived CDR1 and CDR2 are KGHSH and LQKENI.

This clone appeared a single time. The gene calls are TRBV4-2 and TRBJ2-2; TRBD1 agrees at 7 bases. This CDR3 has 13 residues. Looked up from germline, CDR1 is LGHNA and CDR2 is YNFKEQ. The V gene end was trimmed by 4 bases and the J gene end by 8 bases; junction bases not matched to a gene: 4. The CDR3 sequence is CASSRRDRGELFF. CDR3 sequence (DNA): TGTGCCAGCAGCCGAAGGGACAGAGGGGAGCTGTTTTTT.

This chain connects TRBV28 to TRBJ1-1; D remains ambiguous. This CDR3 has 15 residues. The germline V gene encodes CDR1 MDHEN and CDR2 SYDVKM. V shed 4 bases and J shed 4 bases, with 16 bases lying between them. The CDR3 nucleotides are TGTGCCAGCAGTTCCCAGTGGGGTAGACGCACTGAAGCTTTCTTT. Its protein product is CASSSQWGRRTEAFF. Full variable domain (rest looked up from reference TRBV28 and TRBJ1-1): DVKVTQSSRYLVKRTGEKVFLECVQDMDHENMFWYRQDPGLGLRLIYFSYDVKMKEKGDIPEGYSVSREKKERFSLILESASTNQTSMYLCASSSQWGRRTEAFFGQGTRLTVV.

The gene calls are TRBV14 and TRBJ2-5, with TRBD1 matching over 11 bases. CDR1 is SGHDN and CDR2 is FVKESK in the germline V gene. This CDR3 is 21 amino acids long. Trimming took 1 base from V and 4 from J; bases not matched to a gene: 20. The CDR3, as DNA: TGTGCCAGCAGCCAAGTTCGACTCCGCAATCTGGACAGGGGGCGAAGAGAGACCCAGTACTTC. Its protein is CASSQVRLRNLDRGRRETQYF.

V and J are TRBV5-1 and TRBJ1-6; 9 positions agree with TRBD1. In germline, CDR1 is SGHRS, CDR2 YFSETQ. This CDR3 has 17 amino acids. V trimming: 3 bases; J trimming: 7 bases; junction bases outside the gene matches: 11. Written as DNA, the CDR3 is TGCGCCAGCAGCTCCAAGACATCGGACAGGGGCAATTCACCCCTCCACTTT. Protein: CASSSKTSDRGNSPLHF.

The chain uses TRBV30 and TRBJ1-2; D not certain. The CDR3 loop spans 13 amino acids. The germline V gene encodes CDR1 GTSNPN and CDR2 SVGIG (reference sequence). The V end lost 1 base, the J end lost 5 bases, and 11 bases lay between the germline ends. The DNA of the CDR3 is TGTGCCTGGAGTGGAGGGAATCAATATGGCTACACCTTC. This gives the protein CAWSGGNQYGYTF.

The chain combines TRBV20-1 with TRBJ2-1; unclear D gene. The V gene lost 8 bases and the J gene lost 7 bases, with 9 bases spanning the gap. Per germline, CDR1 DFQATT and CDR2 SNEGSKA (reference sequence). This CDR3 contains 10 residues. The CDR3 protein is CSSQANEQFF. CDR3 DNA sequence: TGCAGTTCCCAAGCGAATGAGCAGTTCTTC.

This sequence joins TRBV4-1 and TRBJ1-6; 7 bases match TRBD1. The CDR3 is 15 residues long. Germline V gene lookup returns CDR1 MGHRA and CDR2 YSYEKL. Losses at the gene ends were 8 bases for V and 5 bases for J; bases not matched to a gene: 9. The CDR3 sequence: CASSGRDRNNSPLHF. DNA for the CDR3: TGCGCCAGCTCGGGCCGGGACAGAAATAATTCACCCCTCCACTTT.

V and J are TRBV7-2 and TRBJ1-1; no definite D call. The V end lost 6 bases, the J end lost 0 bases, and 11 bases lay between the germline ends. The CDR3 covers 14 residues. Germline CDR1 is SGHTA and CDR2 is FQGNSA. Here the CDR3 DNA reads TGTGCCAGCAGAGGTGGGGTGATGAACACTGAAGCTTTCTTT. Amino acids: CASRGGVMNTEAFF.

The J gene is TRBJ2-7, the V gene TRBV5-1; no clear D. This CDR3 comprises 11 residues. Per the germline V gene, CDR1 is SGHRS and CDR2 is YFSETQ. V shed 4 bases and J shed 10 bases, with 12 bases lying between them. The CDR3 DNA is TGCGCCAGCAGCCGGAGTCCAGATCAGTACTTC. It translates to CASSRSPDQYF.

This chain uses TRBV19 with TRBJ2-1; perhaps TRBD2 as D (6 bases). The V gene's germline CDR1 is LNHDA and CDR2 SQIVND (reference sequence). The CDR3 runs to 14 residues. V lost 7 bases to trimming and J lost 9 bases, with 19 bases between them. CDR3 nucleotides: TGTGCCAGTATACCGACGGGGGTGTTCGGTGAGCAGTTCTTC. Protein: CASIPTGVFGEQFF.

This chain joins TRBV2 and TRBJ1-3; maybe TRBD1 (6 bases). Germline-derived CDR1 and CDR2 are SNHLY and FYNNEI. The CDR3 is 17 amino acids. The germline V and J ends were trimmed by 5 bases and 0 bases, with 17 bases remaining between them. The CDR3 loop reads CASSPGARTSSGNTIYF. The CDR3 nucleotides are TGTGCCAGCAGTCCAGGGGCCCGGACAAGCTCTGGAAACACCATATATTTT.

This clone came up once. The genes are TRBV5-8 and TRBJ2-5, with D maybe TRBD2 (5 bases). This CDR3 contains 14 residues. CDR1 is SGHTS, CDR2 YDEGEE, per germline. The ends were cut back, 1 base at V and 4 bases at J, with 11 bases in the middle. CDR3 in amino acids: CASSLLGVRETQYF. In DNA, the CDR3 is TGTGCCAGCAGCTTGCTGGGAGTGCGAGAGACCCAGTACTTC.

The rearrangement joins TRBV30 to TRBJ1-1, with D hard to call. The CDR3 length is 13 residues. The germline gives CDR1 GTSNPN, CDR2 SVGIG (reference sequence). Trimming pared 1 base from V and 7 bases from J, leaving 13 bases between. The CDR3 sequence is CAWSEDGLREAFF. The CDR3 coding sequence is TGTGCCTGGAGTGAGGACGGCCTACGTGAAGCTTTCTTT.

This clone is a singleton in its sample. The junction differs from germline at one of its ends, possibly a read error. The J gene is TRBJ1-2, the V gene TRBV25-1; 8 nucleotides match TRBD1. The CDR3 runs to 13 residues. CDR1 MGHDK and CDR2 SYGVNS come from the germline V gene. CDR3 amino acids: CVSSKDRAYGYTF. CDR3 DNA sequence: TGTGTCAGCAGTAAGGACAGGGCCTATGGCTACACCTTC.

V and J are TRBV5-1 and TRBJ1-4; 8 bases map to TRBD1. The V and J ends lost 4 bases and 7 bases, in that order; junction bases with no gene match: 3. Per the germline V gene, CDR1 is SGHRS and CDR2 is YFSETQ. The CDR3 spans 13 residues. The CDR3, as DNA: TGCGCCAGCAGCCGGGGGACAGGTGAAAAACTGTTTTTT. Translation gives CASSRGTGEKLFF.

The chain recombines TRBV7-2 with TRBJ2-7; either TRBD1 or TRBD2 may fit D (5 bases each). Germline CDR1 reads SGHTA; CDR2 reads FQGNSA. The CDR3 contains 15 residues. V was clipped by 5 bases and J by 3 bases, with 17 bases between them. The CDR3 loop is CASSLKVGPIYEQYF. DNA for the CDR3: TGTGCCAGCAGCCTGAAGGTGGGACCGATCTACGAGCAGTACTTC.

The chain uses TRBV19 and TRBJ2-7, with unresolved D. The germline gives CDR1 LNHDA, CDR2 SQIVND (reference sequence). Trimming shortened V by 0 bases and J by 6 bases, and 12 bases separated the two germline ends. The CDR3 totals 14 residues. The DNA of the CDR3 is TGTGCCAGTAGTATAGAAATACAAACCGGCGAGCAGTACTTC. This gives the protein CASSIEIQTGEQYF.

The chain couples TRBV2 to TRBJ1-6, with a possible D match to TRBD1 (5 bases). The germline CDR1 and CDR2 sequences are SNHLY and FYNNEI. Trimming shortened V by 6 bases and J by 8 bases, and 14 bases separated the two germline ends. This CDR3 contains 14 residues. CDR3 sequence: CASRGDGTYSPLHF. The CDR3 DNA sequence: TGTGCCAGCAGGGGGGACGGCACCTATTCACCCCTCCACTTT.

The sample holds a few counts of this clone. The DNA of the CDR3 is TGCGCCAGCAGCTCCCCGGGACAGGGGGTAGGAGAGACCCAGTACTTC. It yields the protein CASSSPGQGVGETQYF. The chain links TRBV5-1 to TRBJ2-5; 11 bases line up with TRBD1. CDR1 is SGHRS, CDR2 YFSETQ, per germline. V trimming: 3 bases; J trimming: 4 bases; junction bases outside the gene matches: 8. The CDR3 covers 16 residues.